This T cell receptor beta chain was obtained from a study of shared clonotypes between healthy human individuals (dated by TCRdb to 2018 to 2020). Background on the whole study: Three men and a couple of women, aged 18 to 49 years, made up the cohort. Per donor, three plates each were used for CD4 naive and CD4 memory, two for CD8 naive, and one for CD8 memory. To estimate repertoire size and how much clonotype sharing occurs between individuals, the study deeply sequenced the blood TCR repertoires of 5 or 6 healthy adults. Different laboratories and diverse techniques were used to prepare libraries and sequence TCR repertoires, to increase sequencing depth and limit assay-specific biases. Per donor, leukapheresis produced somewhere between about 0.94 and 9.5 billion PBMCs.

The donors were healthy, HIV-negative adults who had no recently reported acute infections or vaccinations. Every donor was a Caucasian adult residing in Nashville, Tennessee, USA. CD4+ T cells were enriched by magnetic negative selection; naive cells were then positively selected on CD45RA, and the negative fraction formed the memory subset. Blood was obtained by leukapheresis, after which PBMCs were separated by Ficoll-Histopaque density gradient centrifugation and cryopreserved in liquid nitrogen vapor phase. Purity and quantity of every magnetically sorted T cell population were checked by analytical flow cytometry. From each sorted fraction, genomic DNA was isolated and quantified by UV absorbance on a Nanodrop 2000c. The study at large found these results: When a few donors were compared, the shared fraction of clonotypes was around 4.6% for naive CD4, more than 3% for naive CD8, 2% to 2.5% for memory CD4, and less than 0.5% for memory CD8. Naive subsets generally had larger estimated clonotype richness than memory subsets. Even with the large sequencing depth, rarefaction of the sorted-subset datasets indicated that sequencing was incomplete. Only blood was sampled, and tissue TCR repertoires likely differ from those in blood. The genetic and exposure-history diversity represented was limited by the small number of donors. Clonotypes shared by all four sorted-subset donors showed higher generation probabilities than non-shared clonotypes. Pairwise subsampling led to the expectation that sequencing depth would affect the degree of clonotype sharing among donors.

V and J lose 3 bases and 6 bases, and a span of 6 bases separates them. As encoded in the germline V gene, CDR1 is MDHEN while CDR2 is SYDVKM. From cysteine to phenylalanine, the CDR3 is 11 amino acids long. This entry keeps only the CDR3 DNA: 33 bases, framed from base 1. Regarding this clone: Its specific antigen is unknown. Base-call qualities are not available, and no considerably larger clone is one nucleotide away. The sample has other DNA sequences that encode this CDR3 too.

Using the deep immunoSEQ assay, multiplex PCR amplified TCR CDR3 regions from genomic DNA. Extracted genomic DNA from each cell subset was distributed evenly across all wells of several immunoSEQ 96-well plates, and each plate was treated as a replicate. For sorted subsets, 150 to 250 ng of genomic DNA, equivalent to some 33,000 T cell genomes, went into each replicate PCR. Purified libraries were quantified with a Qubit 3.0 fluorometer, sized on a Bioanalyzer 2100, and re-quantified with the KAPA Library Quantification kit. Each immunoSEQ 96-well plate was sequenced on its own single-read 150-cycle Illumina NextSeq 550 flow cell. As for the authors' bioinformatics: The immunoSEQ output contained only junctional sequences without quality scores, so filtering could not match that applied to full-length reads. To assign V/J genes and CDR3, sequences were annotated using PyIR, a Python wrapper for IgBLAST v1.9, with IMGT germline references. Reads were filtered out if the reads had weak V/J assignments (E-value above 1e-6), no CDR3, stop codons, out-of-frame junctions, or ambiguous translated residues. A V3J clonotype was defined by an identical inferred V gene, J gene, and CDR3 amino acid sequence. The percentage overlap between two repertoires was calculated by dividing the number of shared unique clonotypes by the size of the smaller repertoire. Richness of each repertoire was evaluated using RTK rarefaction, the Chao1 estimator, and Recon v2.1 estimates of unobserved clonotypes. OLGA was used to compute generation probabilities for all TCRbeta clonotypes that the gDNA method yielded from several donors. The table comes from immuneACCESS by way of TCRdb, which keeps in-frame sequences with V and J called. Part of the clones is missing from these tables; in studies checked, under half for an unresolved V gene and the rest for unknown reasons. V, J and clone size are taken as reported in that table, and D and trimming were inferred from the DNA itself. The sample includes roughly 2.5 million clones, with around nine tenths observed a single time. 0.11% to 0.15% of the sample lies in the top ten.

The V and J segments used are TRBV28 and TRBJ2-7; the D segment cannot be called with confidence. This TCR was recovered from a man aged 18-30 years in good health. Sequencing was carried out using naive CD4+ T cells sorted from blood. Read against the paper, the sample's cell subset or site label means: CD45RA+ positively selected. DNA sequence: TGTGCCAGCAGTTTGCGCGGCGAGCAGTACTTC. Its protein product is CASSLRGEQYF.